This T cell receptor beta chain was identified in a study of vaccination and CD4 T cells after COVID-19. As for the study in general: Convalescent patients gave post-COVID blood a median approximately 100 days post-diagnosis, range 35 to 161.

To note about this clonotype: Its specificity is unknown.

Cultured CD4+ T cell DNA underwent sequencing with the Oncomine TCR Beta short-read assay. TCRdb ran MiXCR on the PCR reads and lists one entry per CDR3 protein. The data hold 15,000 or so distinct CDR3 sequences, with roughly 76% observed a single time. Losses at the gene ends were 5 bases for V and 0 bases for J; bases not matched to a gene: 7. There are 17 residues in the CDR3. Per germline, CDR1 DFQATT and CDR2 SNEGSKA (reference sequence). Specified treatment: roughly nine-day PBMC culture with coronavirus spike peptide pools or control peptides (ViraFEST assay). The V call is TRBV20-1, the J call TRBJ2-4; TRBD2 matches at 13 bases. This clonotype was sampled from a human donor who had recovered from COVID-19. The specimen sequenced was CD4+ T cells from blood, cultured in vitro. The CDR3 DNA sequence: TGCAGTGCTTACGGGACTAGCGGGACTCTAGCCAAAAACATTCAGTACTTC. It specifies CSAYGTSGTLAKNIQYF.